This T cell receptor (beta chain) was observed in a study of regulatory T cells in long-lasting Graves disease. Described time point: newly diagnosed GD, antithyroid drugs for less than 3 months. The TCR library was prepared using RNA isolated from PBMCs. Arm-PCR with iRepertoire HTBI primers amplified the CDR3 regions for these TCR beta libraries. TCRdb re-analysed the multiplex PCR reads in MiXCR, keeping a single row per CDR3 protein. Of about 540,000 distinct CDR3 sequences listed, roughly 12% are singletons. CDR1 and CDR2 (germline): DFQATT, SNEGSKA (reference sequence). V shed 6 bases and J 0 bases; nucleotides not matched to a gene: 5. The CDR3 is 16 amino acids. This clonotype was detected a few times. This sample was shared with a second study, whose subject was T cells in Graves' hyperthyroidism and ophthalmopathy.

The clonotype originates from a man aged 30-40 years with Graves disease. This specimen was peripheral blood mononuclear cells (PBMCs), taken at new diagnosis, from a patient treated with antithyroid drugs. V is TRBV20-1 and J is TRBJ2-3; 14 bases fit TRBD2. The CDR3 DNA follows: TGCAGTGCCACCGGGACTAGCGGGAGAAGCACAGATACGCAGTATTTT. Amino acids: CSATGTSGRSTDTQYF.